The rows below give T cell receptor beta chains drawn from one sample of a study of response to subunit inactivated influenza vaccine. MiXCR, applied by TCRdb to the RT-PCR reads, yields one record per CDR3 protein. This sample has more than 450,000 distinct CDR3 sequences, with about 11% found just once. This same sample was also taken into another study, of T cells expressing NK-cell markers.

The source material was PBMCs from blood, sampled on the day of vaccination. Receptor source: a man between 45 and 60 years old who received an inactivated influenza vaccine. The CDR3 runs from the conserved cysteine through the conserved F or W. Each record gives: clone size, V gene, D gene, J gene, CDR3 DNA, CDR3 protein. D genes are given only for firm matches. The size of a clone is reported for some rows only, either as once, few or many, or as a class for expanded clones.

size: few; V: TRBV6-5; D: TRBD1; J: TRBJ2-3; DNA: TGTGCCAGCAGTTACTCGGCAGGGGGCAAAGTTACGCAGTATTTT; CDR3: CASSYSAGGKVTQYF
size: many; V: TRBV12-3/TRBV12-4; D: TRBD1; J: TRBJ2-7; DNA: TGTGCCAGCAGTTTAGCTAACAGGGGAAGTATCTACGAGCAGTACTTC; CDR3: CASSLANRGSIYEQYF
size: .; V: TRBV24-1; D: .; J: TRBJ2-5; DNA: TGTGCCACCAGTGATTTTGAGGTAGAGACCCAGTACTTC; CDR3: CATSDFEVETQYF
size: .; V: TRBV12-3/TRBV12-4; D: .; J: TRBJ1-2; DNA: TGTGCCAGCAGTTTCGCCCACGGCGGCTACACCTTC; CDR3: CASSFAHGGYTF
size: .; V: TRBV7-2; D: .; J: TRBJ1-4; DNA: TGTGCCAGCAGCTTAGGGGCGGCAGATGAAAAACTGTTTTTT; CDR3: CASSLGAADEKLFF
size: many; V: TRBV29-1; D: .; J: TRBJ2-3; DNA: TGCAGCGTTGCCCGGGACGGCACAGATACGCAGTATTTT; CDR3: CSVARDGTDTQYF
size: few; V: TRBV12-3/TRBV12-4; D: TRBD2; J: TRBJ2-2; DNA: TGTGCCAGCAGCAAGTCGTGGGGGGGGACCGGGGAGCTGTTTTTT; CDR3: CASSKSWGGTGELFF
size: few; V: TRBV12-3/TRBV12-4; D: .; J: TRBJ1-1; DNA: TGTGCCAGCAGTTTAGCGCTCGGGGTAACTGAAGCTTTCTTT; CDR3: CASSLALGVTEAFF
size: many; V: TRBV18; D: .; J: TRBJ1-4; DNA: TGTGCCAGCTCACCTGAGATCCTCCGGGGTGAAAAACTGTTTTTT; CDR3: CASSPEILRGEKLFF
size: few; V: TRBV6-2/TRBV6-3; D: .; J: TRBJ1-1; DNA: TGTGCCAGCAGTTACGGTGTGGGCGCTGAAGCTTTCTTT; CDR3: CASSYGVGAEAFF
size: few; V: TRBV6-4; D: .; J: TRBJ1-2; DNA: TGTGCCAGCAGTGAATCCAGGCTCGGCGGCTACACCTTC; CDR3: CASSESRLGGYTF
size: many; V: TRBV6-5; D: TRBD2; J: TRBJ2-1; DNA: TGTGCCAGCAGTTACTCCCCGTTCACAGCGGGAGGGCAGAATGAGCAGTTCTTC; CDR3: CASSYSPFTAGGQNEQFF
size: .; V: TRBV4-1; D: .; J: TRBJ2-2; DNA: TGCGCCAGCAGCCATGTACAGGGTATTGGCGGGGAGCTGTTTTTT; CDR3: CASSHVQGIGGELFF
size: .; V: TRBV29-1; D: .; J: TRBJ2-3; DNA: TGCAGCGTTGGTTGGGCGGATACGCAGTATTTT; CDR3: CSVGWADTQYF
size: many; V: TRBV5-1; D: .; J: TRBJ2-5; DNA: TGCGCCAGCAGCTTGGAAGGGGACGAGACCCAGTACTTC; CDR3: CASSLEGDETQYF
size: few; V: TRBV7-2; D: TRBD1; J: TRBJ2-4; DNA: TGTGCCAGCAGCAGGACAGGGGGACGAAACATTCAGTACTTC; CDR3: CASSRTGGRNIQYF
size: few; V: TRBV5-1; D: .; J: TRBJ2-3; DNA: TGCGCCAGCACCCGCGGCGGGGGCGCAGATACGCAGTATTTT; CDR3: CASTRGGGADTQYF
size: .; V: TRBV5-1; D: TRBD1; J: TRBJ2-5; DNA: TGCGCCAGCAGTACCCCGGGACCGGGACAGGCAGAGACCCAGTACTTC; CDR3: CASSTPGPGQAETQYF
size: .; V: TRBV6-2/TRBV6-3; D: .; J: TRBJ2-5; DNA: TGTGCCAGCAGTTACTCGACGGAAGGGAGTCCGGAGACCCAGTACTTC; CDR3: CASSYSTEGSPETQYF
size: many; V: TRBV5-1; D: .; J: TRBJ1-1; DNA: TGCGCCAGCAGCCCCGACGGGGACATTGCTGAAGCTTTCTTT; CDR3: CASSPDGDIAEAFF
size: .; V: TRBV5-1; D: TRBD2; J: TRBJ2-2; DNA: TGCGCCAGAAGCTTGGCGCGGGGGGCCGCCGGGGAGCTGTTTTTT; CDR3: CARSLARGAAGELFF
size: .; V: TRBV5-1; D: .; J: TRBJ2-3; DNA: TGCGCCAGCAAGGAGGGGAACACAGATACGCAGTATTTT; CDR3: CASKEGNTDTQYF
size: few; V: TRBV6-5; D: TRBD2; J: TRBJ2-7; DNA: TGTGTCAGCAGTTACTCACAGCGGGGCGACGAGCAGTACTTC; CDR3: CVSSYSQRGDEQYF
size: .; V: TRBV6-2/TRBV6-3; D: .; J: TRBJ1-5; DNA: TGTGCCAGCAGTCCAATAATGTCCAGCAATCAGCCCCAGCATTTT; CDR3: CASSPIMSSNQPQHF
size: many; V: TRBV29-1; D: TRBD1; J: TRBJ2-7; DNA: TGCAGCGCAACTACAGGGGGCTCGTCTGCCGAGCAGTACTTC; CDR3: CSATTGGSSAEQYF
size: .; V: TRBV20-1; D: TRBD2; J: TRBJ2-1; DNA: TGCAGTGGGGCTGGCGGGAGAAACAATGAGCAGTTCTTC; CDR3: CSGAGGRNNEQFF
size: few; V: TRBV6-2/TRBV6-3; D: TRBD1; J: TRBJ2-1; DNA: TGTGCCAGCATAATGACCCGGGACAGGGGTTACAATGAGCAGTTCTTC; CDR3: CASIMTRDRGYNEQFF
size: .; V: TRBV20-1; D: TRBD2; J: TRBJ2-7; DNA: TGCAGTGCAGCAACGTCCACCGGGACTAGGGTAAGGGAGCAGTACTTC; CDR3: CSAATSTGTRVREQYF
size: few; V: TRBV29-1; D: TRBD1; J: TRBJ2-5; DNA: TGCAGCGGATACAGGGGAGAGACCCAGTACTTC; CDR3: CSGYRGETQYF
size: few; V: TRBV7-9; D: TRBD2; J: TRBJ2-3; DNA: TGTGCCAGCAGCTTAGCTCCTAGCGGGGGAACCACAGATACGCAGTATTTT; CDR3: CASSLAPSGGTTDTQYF
size: .; V: TRBV5-1; D: .; J: TRBJ1-1; DNA: TGCGCCAGCAGCCTGGGGGCCGGGGCCACGAACACTGAAGCTTTCTTT; CDR3: CASSLGAGATNTEAFF
size: .; V: TRBV6-5; D: .; J: TRBJ1-4; DNA: TGTGCCAGCAGTTACTCCGGCAGGGGAGATGAAAAACTGTTTTTT; CDR3: CASSYSGRGDEKLFF
size: .; V: TRBV4-2; D: .; J: TRBJ2-1; DNA: TGTGCCAGCAGCCAAGAATCGGGCAGCTACAATGAGCAGTTCTTC; CDR3: CASSQESGSYNEQFF
size: many; V: TRBV6-2/TRBV6-3; D: TRBD1; J: TRBJ1-1; DNA: TGTGCCAGCAGTAATGAGCGGGACAGGGTCCCTGAAGCTTTCTTT; CDR3: CASSNERDRVPEAFF
size: few; V: TRBV7-2; D: .; J: TRBJ2-5; DNA: TGTGCCAGCAGCCCTCCGGGGGGCCCTCAAGAGACCCAGTACTTC; CDR3: CASSPPGGPQETQYF
size: .; V: TRBV5-1; D: TRBD1; J: TRBJ2-5; DNA: TGCGCCAGCAGCATGGACAGGATCGAGGAGACCCAGTACTTC; CDR3: CASSMDRIEETQYF
size: .; V: TRBV12-3/TRBV12-4; D: TRBD1; J: TRBJ2-6; DNA: TGTGCCAGCACCCGGGACAGGGCTGGGGCCAACGTCCTGACTTTC; CDR3: CASTRDRAGANVLTF
size: many; V: TRBV4-3; D: TRBD1; J: TRBJ1-6; DNA: TGCGCCAGCAGCCAGGGGGACAGGGTGGCTTCACCCCTCCACTTT; CDR3: CASSQGDRVASPLHF
size: .; V: TRBV24-1; D: .; J: TRBJ1-1; DNA: TGTGCCACCAGCAGAACAGGGATGGGGACTGAAGCTTTCTTT; CDR3: CATSRTGMGTEAFF
size: few; V: TRBV28; D: TRBD1; J: TRBJ2-7; DNA: TGTGCCAGCAGACACAGGGGGTATTACGAGCAGTACTTC; CDR3: CASRHRGYYEQYF
size: .; V: TRBV6-4; D: TRBD2; J: TRBJ2-5; DNA: TGTGCCAGCAGTGAGACGCGGGGGGAGACCCAGTACTTC; CDR3: CASSETRGETQYF
size: many; V: TRBV6-1; D: .; J: TRBJ2-1; DNA: TGTGCCAGCAGTGTAGTGGGGCAAAGCTCCTACAATGAGCAGTTCTTC; CDR3: CASSVVGQSSYNEQFF
size: few; V: TRBV5-1; D: TRBD1; J: TRBJ1-1; DNA: TGCGCCAGCGGCCAAACAGGGGGTGGGACTGAAGCTTTCTTT; CDR3: CASGQTGGGTEAFF
size: many; V: TRBV10-3; D: .; J: TRBJ2-7; DNA: TGTGCCATCAGCCTGTCGGGATCCCAGTACGAGCAGTACTTC; CDR3: CAISLSGSQYEQYF
size: few; V: TRBV27; D: TRBD2; J: TRBJ2-7; DNA: TGTGCCAGCAGACTATCTTGGGGGGGAGGCTACGAGCAGTACTTC; CDR3: CASRLSWGGGYEQYF
size: .; V: TRBV15; D: TRBD2; J: TRBJ2-5; DNA: TGTGCCACCAGCAGAGGACTAGCCCAAGAGACCCAGTACTTC; CDR3: CATSRGLAQETQYF
size: many; V: TRBV6-6; D: .; J: TRBJ2-1; DNA: TGTGCCAGCAGTTACCAGTCCCATGAGCAGTTCTTC; CDR3: CASSYQSHEQFF
size: .; V: TRBV10-3; D: .; J: TRBJ2-2; DNA: TGTGCCATCAGTGAGACACAGTTCTTTTTATCGAACACCGGGGAGCTGTTTTTT; CDR3: CAISETQFFLSNTGELFF
size: .; V: TRBV10-2; D: .; J: TRBJ1-6; DNA: TGCGCCAGCAGTAAAGAGGGAATCTATAATTCACCCCTCCACTTT; CDR3: CASSKEGIYNSPLHF
size: few; V: TRBV5-1; D: .; J: TRBJ2-3; DNA: TGCGCCAGCAGCCCTGGCGGGGGCGCGGCCGCAGATACGCAGTATTTT; CDR3: CASSPGGGAAADTQYF
size: few; V: TRBV7-2; D: TRBD1; J: TRBJ1-2; DNA: TGTGCCAGCAGCTTGGGGTCCAACAGGGGGCAGGGCTATGGCTACACCTTC; CDR3: CASSLGSNRGQGYGYTF